A single sample is the source of the 30 T cell receptor beta chains below, sequenced in a study of beta chain features in type 1 diabetes. Notes on the study in general: Within each of all four CD4+ subsets, Type 1 diabetes patients had TCRB CDR3s that were moderately but significantly shorter.

TCRB transcripts that were expressed got sequenced, as all of the isolated RNA had been reverse transcribed. Sequencing used immunoSEQ multiplex PCR; TCRdb keeps in-frame clones, though not all of them. Here the sample spans approximately 360,000 clones, roughly 12% being singletons. These TCRs are of unknown antigen specificity. Sequenced sample: naive CD4+ T cells from blood. All receptors derive from a woman aged 18 to 35 with type 1 diabetes.

This clone was seen a few times. This chain uses TRBV21-1 with TRBJ2-1; the tabulated D call, TRBD2, remains unverified against the DNA. TRBV21-1 is tagged as a pseudogene. The CDR3 runs 15 residues. This CDR3 reads CASSKPAGGYNEQFF. CDR3 sequence (DNA): TGTGCCAGCAGCAAACCGGCGGGCGGATACAATGAGCAGTTCTTC.

The CDR3 loop reads CASSTQGPNTEAFF. CDR3 nucleotides: TGTGCCAGTAGTACTCAGGGGCCTAACACTGAAGCTTTCTTT. This rearrangement joins TRBV19 to TRBJ1-1; possible D gene TRBD1, 6 bases. The CDR3 contains 14 residues. The V and J ends lost 4 bases and 2 bases respectively, with 11 bases between them. Germline values: CDR1 LNHDA, CDR2 SQIVND (reference sequence).

For this clone: One junction end disagrees with the germline gene, perhaps due to a read error. This rearrangement joins TRBV28 to TRBJ1-2; perhaps TRBD1 as D (5 bases). This CDR3 has 11 residues. Germline CDR1 is MDHEN and CDR2 is SYDVKM. The CDR3 here is CASSLNRQPYF. The DNA of the CDR3 is TGTGCCAGCAGTTTAAACAGACAGCCCTACTTC.

V usage is TRBV29-1 and J usage is TRBJ2-7; weak D call: TRBD2 (5 bases). The CDR3 is 12 amino acids. Germline loops: CDR1 SQVTM, CDR2 ANQGSEA. The germline V and J ends were trimmed by 7 bases and 5 bases, with 15 bases remaining between them. The CDR3 region is CSAQRETDEQYF. CDR3 nucleotide sequence: TGCAGCGCCCAGAGGGAAACGGACGAGCAGTACTTC.

This clone was counted a few times. The chain recombines TRBV5-1 with TRBJ1-2, with D possibly matching TRBD1 (5 bases). The CDR3 is 11 amino acids. CDR1 and CDR2 (germline): SGHRS, YFSETQ. V lost 4 bases to trimming and J lost 6 bases, with 7 bases between them. DNA of the CDR3: TGCGCCAGCAGCCCGGACAATGGCTACACCTTC. It translates to CASSPDNGYTF.

The chain combines TRBV18 with TRBJ2-5; D is possibly TRBD2 (6 bases). V dropped 3 bases and J dropped 3 bases, with 8 bases sitting between them. Germline-derived CDR1 and CDR2 are KGHSH and LQKENI. The CDR3 is made up of 13 amino acids. CDR3 bases: TGTGCCAGCTCACCGGAGGGCGAAGAGACCCAGTACTTC. It codes for CASSPEGEETQYF.

V and J are TRBV7-9 and TRBJ2-1; 9 bases line up with TRBD1. This CDR3 comprises 14 residues. In germline, CDR1 is SEHNR, CDR2 FQNEAQ (reference sequence). V was clipped by 8 bases and J by 5 bases; unmatched bases: 7. Written as DNA, the CDR3 is TGTGCCAGCGAGAACAGGGGGCAGAACAATGAGCAGTTCTTC. This codes for CASENRGQNNEQFF.

The table lists this clone with a few counts. The V and J genes are TRBV18 and TRBJ1-1; maybe TRBD1 (5 bases). The germline V and J ends were trimmed by 3 bases and 0 bases, with 8 bases remaining between them. CDR3 length: 14 amino acids. The germline V gene encodes CDR1 KGHSH and CDR2 LQKENI. CDR3 DNA sequence: TGTGCCAGCTCACCCCGGGACTTGAACACTGAAGCTTTCTTT. It translates to CASSPRDLNTEAFF.

The table lists this clone with a few counts. This rearrangement joins TRBV29-1 to TRBJ2-1; D call uncertain. CDR1 is SQVTM, CDR2 ANQGSEA, per germline. Trimming stripped 7 bases from V and 4 bases from J, with 8 bases between. The CDR3 sequence is 11 residues long. The CDR3 is CSASLYNEQFF. The CDR3 nucleotides read TGCAGCGCTAGTTTATACAATGAGCAGTTCTTC.

The chain uses TRBV4-1 and TRBJ2-1; D gene unclear. Germline assignment: CDR1 MGHRA and CDR2 YSYEKL. Trimming pared 8 bases from V and 8 bases from J, leaving 13 bases between. This CDR3 contains 12 residues. CDR3: CASPPPRDEQFF. CDR3 sequence (DNA): TGCGCCAGCCCCCCTCCCCGCGATGAGCAGTTCTTC.

V is TRBV30 and J is TRBJ2-1; TRBD2 matches at 15 bases. The CDR3 loop spans 16 amino acids. Germline CDR1 is GTSNPN and CDR2 is SVGIG (reference sequence). Germline trimming cut 8 bases from V and 0 bases from J; bases unmatched to any gene: 5. CDR3 amino acids: CAGLAGGTSSYNEQFF. CDR3 sequence (DNA): TGTGCCGGACTAGCGGGAGGGACGAGCTCCTACAATGAGCAGTTCTTC.

CDR3 nucleotides: TGTGCCAGCAGAGCCCAGGGGAGGGTTGGCTACACCTTC. The encoded protein is CASRAQGRVGYTF. The V call is TRBV7-9, the J call TRBJ1-2; a weak D match, TRBD1 (6 bases). Trimming removed 6 bases at V and 7 bases at J, with 15 bases between. CDR1 SEHNR and CDR2 FQNEAQ come from the germline V gene (reference sequence). The CDR3 loop spans 13 amino acids.

This clone was observed a handful of times. This sequence joins TRBV6-5 and TRBJ2-1; D is undetermined. The CDR3 contains 10 residues. Trimming left V 8 bases short and J 5 bases short, with 4 bases between. From germline, CDR1 is MNHEY and CDR2 SVGAGI. The CDR3 here is CASGHNEQFF. DNA for the CDR3: TGTGCCAGCGGCCACAATGAGCAGTTCTTC.

The chain has TRBV18 and TRBJ2-1; 13 nucleotides align to TRBD2. Trimming at V came to 0 bases and at J to 7 bases, leaving 3 bases not matched to a gene. CDR1 and CDR2 from the germline V gene are KGHSH and LQKENI. There are 16 residues in the CDR3. CDR3 protein: CASSPPKLAGGNEQFF. Written as DNA, the CDR3 is TGTGCCAGCTCACCACCGAAACTAGCGGGAGGGAATGAGCAGTTCTTC.

The chain links TRBV9 to TRBJ2-7; D is unclear. The J call may be incorrect, as the DNA end agrees better with TRBJ2-5. CDR1 is SGDLS, CDR2 YYNGEE, per germline. The CDR3 extends over 13 amino acids. This chain's CDR3 is CASSVDRGETQYF. The CDR3 DNA sequence: TGTGCCAGCAGCGTAGACCGTGGAGAGACCCAGTACTTC.

This clone was seen a few times. This chain uses TRBV9 with TRBJ2-7; D perhaps matches TRBD2 (5 bases). V was cut by 6 bases and J by 1 base, with 14 bases left in between. Germline CDR1 is SGDLS and CDR2 is YYNGEE. CDR3 length: 14 amino acids. CDR3 in DNA: TGTGCCAGCAATCCGGCGGGCCTTTCCTACGAGCAGTACTTC. It yields the protein CASNPAGLSYEQYF.

V gene TRBV4-3 combines with J gene TRBJ2-3; 8 bases align to TRBD2. With 4 bases clipped from V and 2 bases from J, the junction kept 8 bases outside the gene matches. Germline CDR1 LGHNA, CDR2 YSLEER. The CDR3 has 16 amino acids. CDR3 nucleotides: TGCGCCAGCAGCCGAGAGCGGGGGAGGATCACAGATACGCAGTATTTT. Its translation: CASSRERGRITDTQYF.

This clone was picked up a small number of times. This sequence joins TRBV7-2 and TRBJ2-2; possibly TRBD1 for D (6 bases). V was cut by 4 bases and J by 6 bases, with 15 bases left in between. The germline gives CDR1 SGHTA, CDR2 FQGNSA. The CDR3 is 15 residues long. CDR3 DNA sequence: TGTGCCAGCAGCTCTTATACCGACAGGTCCGGGGAGCTGTTTTTT. It encodes CASSSYTDRSGELFF.

This clone was observed a handful of times. The rearrangement joins TRBV18 to TRBJ2-7, with 9 bases matching TRBD1. J lost 4 bases, V lost 2 bases, and 6 bases had no gene match. Germline V gene data show CDR1 as KGHSH and CDR2 as LQKENI. The CDR3 sequence is 15 residues long. CDR3 sequence reads: CASSPSTGGGYEQYF. The CDR3 nucleotides read TGTGCCAGCTCACCAAGTACAGGGGGCGGGTACGAGCAGTACTTC.

This clone was seen more than once but under ten times. The CDR3 region is CSAYRRGEQYF. CDR3 DNA sequence: TGCAGTGCATATAGAAGGGGGGAGCAGTACTTC. The V call is TRBV20-1, the J call TRBJ2-7, with D possibly matching TRBD1 (6 bases). The V gene's germline CDR1 is DFQATT and CDR2 SNEGSKA (reference sequence). The CDR3 loop spans 11 amino acids. V lost 6 bases and J lost 7, with 13 bases in between.

This rearrangement joins TRBV20-1 to TRBJ1-4; weak D call: TRBD1 (5 bases). V was trimmed by 5 bases and J by 8 bases, leaving 9 bases between them. Germline values: CDR1 DFQATT, CDR2 SNEGSKA (reference sequence). The CDR3 is made up of 11 amino acids. The CDR3 spells CSASDREKLFF. The DNA for the CDR3 is TGCAGTGCTTCAGACAGAGAAAAACTGTTTTTT.

This clone showed up just a few times. The gene calls are TRBV29-1 and TRBJ2-7, with 7 positions matching TRBD1. The junction had 4 bases not matched to a gene; V was cut back by 4 bases and J by 1 base. The CDR3 has 13 amino acids. Germline V CDR1 and CDR2: SQVTM, ANQGSEA. Here the CDR3 DNA reads TGCAGCGTTGGGACACAGGGGTCCTACGAGCAGTACTTC. Its translation: CSVGTQGSYEQYF.

This clone occurred a few times. The V call is TRBV29-1, the J call TRBJ2-7; TRBD2 might be the D (5 bases). Per the germline V gene, CDR1 is SQVTM and CDR2 is ANQGSEA. V shed 7 bases and J shed 4 bases, with 17 bases lying between them. The CDR3 runs to 13 residues. The CDR3 protein is CSGYGLHLYEQYF. DNA of the CDR3: TGCAGCGGCTATGGACTCCACTTATACGAGCAGTACTTC.

This chain connects TRBV28 to TRBJ2-1; D perhaps matches TRBD1 (5 bases). V gave up 8 bases and J gave up 8 bases, with 19 bases separating them. Germline CDR1 reads MDHEN; CDR2 reads SYDVKM. This CDR3 comprises 14 residues. CDR3 sequence reads: CASGAIGVRHEQFF. Written as DNA, the CDR3 is TGTGCCAGCGGGGCTATAGGGGTTCGGCATGAGCAGTTCTTC.

The chain joins TRBV15 to TRBJ2-5, with 8 bases fitting TRBD2. The V gene end was trimmed by 7 bases and the J gene end by 5 bases; junction bases not matched to a gene: 6. The CDR3 spans 13 residues. Per the germline V gene, CDR1 is LNHNV and CDR2 is YYDKDF (reference sequence). CDR3 bases: TGTGCCACCATGAGCGGGAGTAAGGAGACCCAGTACTTC. As protein: CATMSGSKETQYF.

The chain uses TRBV29-1 and TRBJ1-2; D is possibly TRBD1 (6 bases). V lost 6 bases and J lost 0, with 14 bases in between. The CDR3 runs 14 residues. Germline CDR1 reads SQVTM; CDR2 reads ANQGSEA. The CDR3, as DNA: TGCAGCGTGATGGACAGACTCTCTAACTATGGCTACACCTTC. Its translation: CSVMDRLSNYGYTF.

The CDR3 sequence is CASSTNYEQYF. The CDR3 DNA follows: TGTGCCAGCTCAACAAATTACGAGCAGTACTTC. The chain couples TRBV18 to TRBJ2-7; D gene unclear. With 5 bases removed from V and 4 bases from J, the gap between germline ends came to 6 bases. In germline, CDR1 is KGHSH, CDR2 LQKENI. The CDR3 spans 11 residues.

The rearrangement uses TRBV7-2 and TRBJ2-4; possibly TRBD2 for D (6 bases). V dropped 3 bases and J dropped 3 bases, with 12 bases sitting between them. The CDR3 is 15 residues long. The germline gives CDR1 SGHTA, CDR2 FQGNSA. CDR3 loop: CASSLAGMDKNIQYF. Written as DNA, the CDR3 is TGTGCCAGCAGCTTGGCGGGAATGGACAAAAACATTCAGTACTTC.

This chain joins TRBV7-2 and TRBJ2-5; 8 bases match TRBD2. This CDR3 comprises 15 residues. V was clipped by 3 bases and J by 1 base; unmatched bases: 4. Germline V gene data show CDR1 as SGHTA and CDR2 as FQGNSA. Written as DNA, the CDR3 is TGTGCCAGCAGCTTTAGGCGGGGGGCCCAAGAGACCCAGTACTTC. It codes for CASSFRRGAQETQYF.

This clone has a handful of counts. The chain recombines TRBV18 with TRBJ1-1; D not certain. Germline V gives CDR1 KGHSH, CDR2 LQKENI. This CDR3 is built from 13 residues. V was cut by 5 bases and J by 2 bases, with 9 bases left in between. CDR3: CASSSNSNTEAFF. The CDR3 DNA reads as TGTGCCAGCTCATCGAACAGTAACACTGAAGCTTTCTTT.